The text below deals with one T cell receptor beta chain. Its antigen is currently unknown. V was cut by 2 bases and J by 5 bases, with 11 bases left in between. From germline, CDR1 is SGHDT and CDR2 YYEEEE. This CDR3 is 14 amino acids long. The sample belongs to a study of blood T cells in healthy people across ages. Study context: Capture by template switching was about one barcoded beta molecule per two T cells. Study-wide results and limits: Higher diversity and more naive CD4+ cells were features of long-lived donors, compared to aged donors. TCR beta diversity per million T cells fell roughly linearly with age.

Donors each provided 8 to 10 milliliters of peripheral blood. A second PCR, run for roughly 7 to 12 cycles, used a sample-barcoded 5' primer plus a J-beta primer mix. TCRdb re-analysed the 5' RACE reads in MiXCR, keeping a single row per CDR3 protein. The table has fewer than 700,000 distinct CDR3 sequences, around 43% seen once. The chain employs TRBV5-6 and TRBJ2-1, with TRBD2 as a possible D gene (6 bases). The sequence was collected from an elderly man in good health. The sample taken for sequencing was blood. The CDR3 sequence: CASSFGTLDNEQFF. Written as DNA, the CDR3 is TGTGCCAGCAGCTTCGGGACTTTAGACAATGAGCAGTTCTTC.